What follows are 10 T cell receptor beta chains derived from one specimen sequenced in a study of blood T cell repertoires in COVID-19. Sequencing used immunoSEQ multiplex PCR; TCRdb keeps in-frame clones, though not all of them. The sample carries just under 65,000 clones, 78% recorded once. The sequencing sample was made of peripheral blood. Receptors originate from a man aged 55-75 years with COVID-19, enrolled during active disease.

The genes are TRBV5-1 and TRBJ2-7; the match to TRBD1 covers 7 bases. Germline V gives CDR1 SGHRS, CDR2 YFSETQ. With 3 bases clipped from V and 1 base from J, the junction kept 4 bases outside the gene matches. The length of the CDR3 is 14 residues. The CDR3 sequence: CASSSGTVSYEQYF. For the CDR3, the DNA is TGCGCCAGCAGCTCCGGGACAGTTTCCTACGAGCAGTACTTC.

This clone was observed once. This chain joins TRBV5-4 and TRBJ2-3, with D hard to call. The CDR3 contains 15 residues. Trimming left V 6 bases short and J 0 bases short, with 14 bases between. Per germline, CDR1 SGHNT and CDR2 YYREEE (reference sequence). CDR3 sequence: CASNQVVGSTDTQYF. CDR3 DNA sequence: TGTGCCAGCAACCAGGTGGTAGGCAGCACAGATACGCAGTATTTT. Complete variable domain (other parts from reference TRBV5-4 and TRBJ2-3): ETGVTQSPTHLIKTRGQQVTLRCSSQSGHNTVSWYQQALGQGPQFIFQYYREEENGRGNFPPRFSGLQFPNYSSELNVNALELDDSALYLCASNQVVGSTDTQYFGPGTRLTVL.

The chain carries TRBV28 and TRBJ2-5, with 11 nucleotides matching TRBD2. Germline CDR1 is MDHEN and CDR2 is SYDVKM. Unmatched junction bases numbered 8, after V lost 6 bases and J lost 5 bases. The CDR3 has 15 amino acids. The CDR3 region has the DNA TGTGCCAGCAGCTACCTAGCGGGAGGTGGGGAGACCCAGTACTTC. This sequence encodes CASSYLAGGGETQYF.

The V and J genes are TRBV3-1 (or the pseudogene TRBV3-2) and TRBJ1-1; D not resolved. Looked up from germline, CDR1 is LGHDT and CDR2 is YNNKEL (reference sequence). CDR3 length equals 15 residues. V was cut by 4 bases and J by 1 base, with 13 bases left in between. CDR3 DNA sequence: TGTGCCAGCAGCCGCGGCGCTTGGAGGAACACTGAAGCTTTCTTT. Protein product: CASSRGAWRNTEAFF.

The count of this clone is one. This chain connects TRBV14 to TRBJ2-7; 7 bases align to TRBD2. The CDR3 covers 14 residues. Trimming took 4 bases from V and 3 from J; bases not matched to a gene: 6. Per germline, CDR1 SGHDN and CDR2 FVKESK. The DNA for the CDR3 is TGTGCCAGCAGCCTGGGGGGGAGCGGCTACGAGCAGTACTTC. This translates into CASSLGGSGYEQYF.

This clone was detected only a few times. The rearrangement links TRBV11-3 to TRBJ2-5, with 9 bases fitting TRBD1. The V gene's germline CDR1 is SGHNT and CDR2 YENEEA. V shed 1 base and J 7 bases; nucleotides not matched to a gene: 10. The CDR3 consists of 16 residues. The CDR3 DNA is TGTGCCAGCAGCTTAGGTTACAGGGGGCGAATCGGGACCCAGTACTTC. Its protein product is CASSLGYRGRIGTQYF.

In this sample, this clone turned up once. The chain links TRBV2 to TRBJ2-7; possibly TRBD1 for D (5 bases). CDR3 length equals 13 residues. V was cut by 5 bases and J by 6 bases, with 14 bases left in between. Germline lookup yields CDR1 SNHLY and CDR2 FYNNEI. The CDR3 region has the DNA TGTGCCAGCAGTACCGGACAATCTGGCGAGCAGTACTTC. This codes for CASSTGQSGEQYF. Drawing the rest from reference TRBV2 and TRBJ2-7, the complete variable domain is EPEVTQTPSHQVTQMGQEVILRCVPISNHLYFYWYRQILGQKVEFLVSFYNNEISEKSEIFDDQFSVERPDGSNFTLKIRSTKLEDSAMYFCASSTGQSGEQYFGPGTRLTVT.

The chain links TRBV5-1 to TRBJ2-2; the match to TRBD2 covers 9 bases. CDR1 is SGHRS, CDR2 YFSETQ, per germline. The CDR3 is made up of 14 amino acids. Germline trimming cut 5 bases from V and 6 bases from J; bases unmatched to any gene: 5. CDR3 DNA: TGCGCCAGCAGTTCCGGGACTAGCCCCGGGGAGCTGTTTTTT. This encodes CASSSGTSPGELFF. Full variable domain (outside the CDR3, taken from reference TRBV5-1 and TRBJ2-2): KAGVTQTPRYLIKTRGQQVTLSCSPISGHRSVSWYQQTPGQGLQFLFEYFSETQRNKGNFPGRFSGRQFSNSRSEMNVSTLELGDSALYLCASSSGTSPGELFFGEGSRLTVL.

The DNA for the CDR3 is TGTGCCAGCAGTGAGGTCGACAGCTATAGCAATCAGCCCCAGCATTTT. Encoded protein: CASSEVDSYSNQPQHF. This sequence joins TRBV6-1 and TRBJ1-5; D may be TRBD1 (5 bases). V gave up 3 bases and J gave up 0 bases, with 12 bases separating them. The germline V gene encodes CDR1 MNHNS and CDR2 SASEGT. This CDR3 is 16 amino acids long.

The CDR3 nucleotides are TGCGCCAGCAGCCGACTACTTACGGGAGGGCGGGAGGACGAGCAGTACTTC. Protein sequence: CASSRLLTGGREDEQYF. The J gene is TRBJ2-7, the V gene TRBV4-1; 8 positions agree with TRBD2. Looked up from germline, CDR1 is MGHRA and CDR2 is YSYEKL. Trimming cost V 4 bases and J 5 bases; bases outside gene matches: 16. The CDR3 contains 17 residues.